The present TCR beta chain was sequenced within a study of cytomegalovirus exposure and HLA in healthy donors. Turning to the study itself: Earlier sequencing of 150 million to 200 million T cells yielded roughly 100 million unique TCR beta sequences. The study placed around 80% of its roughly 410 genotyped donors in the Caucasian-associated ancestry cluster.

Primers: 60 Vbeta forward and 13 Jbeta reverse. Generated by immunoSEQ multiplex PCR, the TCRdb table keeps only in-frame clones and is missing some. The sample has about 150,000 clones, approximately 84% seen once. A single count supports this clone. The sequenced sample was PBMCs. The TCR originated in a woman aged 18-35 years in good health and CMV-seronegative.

The CDR3 reads CASSQGLGPGELFF. DNA for the CDR3: TGCGCCAGCAGCCAAGGACTAGGACCCGGGGAGCTGTTTTTT. The chain joins TRBV4-3 to TRBJ2-2; tentatively, D is TRBD2 (6 bases). CDR3 size: 14 residues. Trimming left V 1 base short and J 6 bases short, with 9 bases between. Germline CDR1 LGHNA, CDR2 YSLEER.